This T cell receptor beta chain emerged from a study of shared clonotypes between healthy human individuals. Overall study findings and caveats: Larger estimated richness was generally recorded for naive subsets relative to memory subsets.

The input for sorted-subset replicate PCRs was about 0.2 ug DNA, approximately 30,000 T cell genomes. In the original analysis: For the immunoSEQ data, sequences were junction-only without quality scores, so filtering differed. Using immunoSEQ multiplex PCR, the repertoire was profiled, and TCRdb retains in-frame clones only, with some absent. V, J and clone size derive from that table, while D and trimming were established from the DNA sequence. In the table there are a few million clones, more than 85% of which are singletons. A few counts support this clone. Its matching antigen is unknown. Negatively enriched CD4+ T cells were divided by CD45RA into naive and memory. Germline lookup yields CDR1 GTSNPN and CDR2 SVGIG (reference sequence). The CDR3 runs 14 residues. V was cut by 8 bases and J by 3 bases, with 17 bases left in between.

This chain uses TRBV30 with TRBJ1-5, with D possibly TRBD1 on 6 matching bases. This TCR came from a man younger than 35 in good health. Some clones in this sample may be carry-over from other donors' samples. Material for sequencing was naive CD4+ T cells from PBMCs. Noted subset: CD45RA+ positively selected. The CDR3 DNA sequence: TGTGCCCTACGAGCGGGGGGCCCCAATCAGCCCCAGCATTTT. It encodes CALRAGGPNQPQHF.